Listed below are T cell receptor beta chains from one sample, sequenced in a study of a mutant IDH1 vaccine in newly diagnosed glioma. These receptors have no identified antigens. The protocol was immunoSEQ multiplex PCR, while the TCRdb copy is restricted to in-frame clones and leaves out a portion. The data show approximately 31,000 clones, approximately 78% seen once. Sequencing was performed on PBMCs, taken from a glioma patient whose treatment included an IDH1 peptide vaccine. The receptors were sampled from a woman aged 18-29 years with glioma. CDR3s include the opening cysteine and the closing phenylalanine or tryptophan. The order of the fields is V gene, clone size, J gene, D gene, CDR3 protein, CDR3 DNA. A D gene is named only where the DNA matches it firmly. Clone size is not always given. Where it is, it says once, few, many or a class for expanded clones.

>TRBV6-1|NA|TRBJ1-6|NA
CASSLDSPLHF
TGTGCCAGCAGTTTGGATTCACCCCTCCACTTT
>TRBV29-1|NA|TRBJ2-2|NA
CSVEGHRRGVAGELFF
TGCAGCGTTGAAGGTCACCGACGTGGGGTCGCCGGGGAGCTGTTTTTT
>TRBV4-1|NA|TRBJ2-7|TRBD2
CASSQALLAGTTYEQYF
TGCGCCAGCAGCCAAGCCTTACTAGCGGGGACCACCTACGAGCAGTACTTC
>TRBV4-2|once|TRBJ2-7|NA
CASSQGGASREQYF
TGTGCCAGCAGCCAAGGGGGGGCGTCGCGCGAGCAGTACTTC
>TRBV7-9|NA|TRBJ2-7|NA
CASSLQGTYEQYF
TGTGCCAGCAGCTTGCAGGGGACCTACGAGCAGTACTTC
>TRBV7-9|NA|TRBJ2-7|NA
CASSLGSSDYEQYF
TGTGCCAGCAGCTTAGGGTCTAGCGACTACGAGCAGTACTTC
>TRBV10-3|NA|TRBJ1-2|TRBD1
CAILGGDRETFYGYTF
TGTGCCATCCTTGGCGGGGACAGGGAAACCTTCTATGGCTACACCTTC
>TRBV4-1|NA|TRBJ2-2|TRBD1
CASSQSPGQGANTGELFF
TGCGCCAGCAGCCAGTCACCGGGACAGGGGGCGAACACCGGGGAGCTGTTTTTT
>TRBV6-4|once|TRBJ2-2|NA
CASSDTLYRWPGTGELFF
TGTGCCAGCAGTGACACGCTCTACAGGTGGCCGGGCACCGGGGAGCTGTTTTTT
>TRBV5-8|NA|TRBJ1-2|NA
CASSLGLRPGDNGYTF
TGTGCCAGCAGCTTGGGCCTCCGACCGGGAGACAATGGCTACACCTTC
>TRBV18|NA|TRBJ1-6|NA
CASSPQDGLSSPLHF
TGTGCCAGCTCACCTCAAGACGGGTTGAGTTCACCCCTCCACTTT
>TRBV5-1|NA|TRBJ2-7|TRBD1
CASSYQTGTGAYEQYF
TGCGCCAGCAGCTATCAGACCGGGACAGGGGCCTACGAGCAGTACTTC
>TRBV19|once|TRBJ1-2|NA
CASSLPGRRYGYTF
TGTGCCAGTAGTCTGCCGGGACGGCGCTATGGCTACACCTTC
>TRBV2|NA|TRBJ2-1|TRBD1
CATKRTGEGYNEQFF
TGTGCCACCAAGCGGACAGGGGAGGGGTACAATGAGCAGTTCTTC
>TRBV27|NA|TRBJ2-2|NA
CASSLFTTLLNTGELFF
TGTGCCAGCAGTTTATTCACGACTCTATTGAACACCGGGGAGCTGTTTTTT
>TRBV7-7|NA|TRBJ2-7|TRBD2
CASSLGLAGFYEQYF
TGTGCTAGCAGCTTAGGACTAGCGGGTTTCTACGAGCAGTACTTC
>TRBV19|once|TRBJ2-5|TRBD1
CASSKGTGQQETQYF
TGTGCCAGTAGTAAGGGGACAGGACAACAAGAGACCCAGTACTTC